This TCR beta chain was identified in a study of lymphopenia after photon versus proton radiotherapy. Produced via immunoSEQ multiplex PCR; TCRdb's table is partial and in-frame only. This table holds about 65,000 clones, about 87% found once. The table lists this clone with a count of one. Germline V gene sequence: CDR1 MNHNS, CDR2 SASEGT. There are 14 residues in the CDR3. V lost 6 bases, J lost 3 bases, and 15 bases lay in between. This sequence originates from an elderly man with esophageal cancer. The chain employs TRBV6-1 and TRBJ2-7; TRBD2 might be the D (5 bases). The source was peripheral blood, collected from a patient treated with proton-based radiotherapy. Here the CDR3 DNA reads TGTGCCAGCAGGAGGGAAGGGTGGTTCTACGAGCAGTACTTC. Protein: CASRREGWFYEQYF.